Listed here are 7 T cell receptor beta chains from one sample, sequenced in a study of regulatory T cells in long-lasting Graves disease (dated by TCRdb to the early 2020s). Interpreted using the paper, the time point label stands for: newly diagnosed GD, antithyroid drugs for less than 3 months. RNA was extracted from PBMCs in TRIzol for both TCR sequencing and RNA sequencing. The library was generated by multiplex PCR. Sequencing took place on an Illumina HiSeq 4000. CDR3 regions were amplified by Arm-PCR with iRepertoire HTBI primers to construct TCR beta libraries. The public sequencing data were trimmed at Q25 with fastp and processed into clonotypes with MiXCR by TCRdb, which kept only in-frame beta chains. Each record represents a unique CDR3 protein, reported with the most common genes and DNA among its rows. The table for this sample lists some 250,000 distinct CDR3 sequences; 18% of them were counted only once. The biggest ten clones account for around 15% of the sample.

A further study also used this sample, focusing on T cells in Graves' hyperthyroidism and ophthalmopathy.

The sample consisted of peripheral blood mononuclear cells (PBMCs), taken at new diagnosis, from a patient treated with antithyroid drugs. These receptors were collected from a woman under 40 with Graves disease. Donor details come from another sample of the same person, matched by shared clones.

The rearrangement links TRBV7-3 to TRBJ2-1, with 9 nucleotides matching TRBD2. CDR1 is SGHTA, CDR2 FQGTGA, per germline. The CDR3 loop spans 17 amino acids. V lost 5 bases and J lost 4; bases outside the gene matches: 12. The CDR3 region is CASSPGGSGGPYNEQFF. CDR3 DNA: TGTGCCAGCAGCCCCGGGGGTAGCGGGGGCCCGTACAATGAGCAGTTCTTC. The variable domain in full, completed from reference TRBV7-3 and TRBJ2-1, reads GAGVSQTPSNKVTEKGKYVELRCDPISGHTALYWYRQSLGQGPEFLIYFQGTGAADDSGLPNDRFFAVRPEGSVSTLKIQRTERGDSAVYLCASSPGGSGGPYNEQFFGPGTRLTVL.

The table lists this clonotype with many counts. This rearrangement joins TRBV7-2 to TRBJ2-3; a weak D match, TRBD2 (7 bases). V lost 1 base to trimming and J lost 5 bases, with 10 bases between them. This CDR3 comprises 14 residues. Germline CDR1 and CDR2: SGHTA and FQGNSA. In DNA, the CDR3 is TGTGCCAGCAGCTTAGAGGGGGGGGTAGATACGCAGTATTTT. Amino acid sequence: CASSLEGGVDTQYF.

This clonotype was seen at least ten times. CDR3 in DNA: TGTGCCAGCAGCTTTGCGGGGGAAGATACGCAGTATTTT. It codes for CASSFAGEDTQYF. The chain links TRBV7-6 to TRBJ2-3; 7 bases are shared with TRBD2. J was trimmed by 5 bases and V by 3 bases; bases with no gene match: 2. The CDR3 extends over 13 amino acids. The germline V gene encodes CDR1 SGHVS and CDR2 FNYEAQ.

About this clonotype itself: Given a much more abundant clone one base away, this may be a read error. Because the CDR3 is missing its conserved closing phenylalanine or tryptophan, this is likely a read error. The DNA for the CDR3 is TGCAGTGCTGAAGAGCTGTATGGCTACACCTTA. Amino acid sequence: CSAEELYGYTL. The chain carries TRBV20-1 and TRBJ1-2; D gene unclear. V was clipped by 5 bases and J by 5 bases, with 9 bases between them. Germline V gene data show CDR1 as DFQATT and CDR2 as SNEGSKA (reference sequence). This CDR3 region has 11 residues.

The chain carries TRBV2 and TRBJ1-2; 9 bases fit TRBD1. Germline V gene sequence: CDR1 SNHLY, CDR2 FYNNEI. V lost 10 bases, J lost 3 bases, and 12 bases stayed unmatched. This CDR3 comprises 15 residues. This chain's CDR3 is CATKLGDRVDYGYTF. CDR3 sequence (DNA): TGTGCCACCAAGTTGGGGGACAGGGTCGACTATGGCTACACCTTC.

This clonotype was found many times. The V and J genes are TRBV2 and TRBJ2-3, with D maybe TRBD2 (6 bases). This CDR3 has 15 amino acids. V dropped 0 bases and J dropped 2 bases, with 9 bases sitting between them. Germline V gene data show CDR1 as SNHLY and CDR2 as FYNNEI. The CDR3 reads CASSEAGTVTDTQYF. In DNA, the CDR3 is TGTGCCAGCAGTGAAGCTGGGACTGTCACAGATACGCAGTATTTT.

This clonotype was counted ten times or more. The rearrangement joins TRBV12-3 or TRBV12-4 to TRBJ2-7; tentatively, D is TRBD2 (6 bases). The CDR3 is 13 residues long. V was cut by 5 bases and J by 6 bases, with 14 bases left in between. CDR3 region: CASSPLSSAEQYF. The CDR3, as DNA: TGTGCCAGCAGTCCCCTGTCTAGCGCCGAGCAGTACTTC.